This T cell receptor beta chain was sequenced during a study of resident and recirculating memory T cells in vitiligo. In the study overall: Epidermis came from shave biopsies of lesional and nonlesional sites, plus PBMCs. Points from the study as a whole: Different lesions suggested infiltration by different T cell clones.

Repertoires were generated with immunoSEQ multiplex PCR, while TCRdb's copy carries only in-frame clones and drops some. The sample lists 75,000 to 85,000 clones, 92% occurring once. Germline V gene sequence: CDR1 SEHNR, CDR2 FQNEAQ (reference sequence). The length of the CDR3 is 12 residues. Trimming took 4 bases from V and 4 from J, leaving 7 bases between them. Patients' lesions had not changed for the previous 6 months. Anyone treated within the previous three months was excluded. Points on this clone: Antigen unknown.

Sequences were obtained from blood. This receptor was obtained from a male donor with vitiligo. The rearrangement joins TRBV7-9 to TRBJ1-2; D remains unclear. The CDR3 here is CASSSPSYGYTF. DNA for the CDR3: TGTGCCAGCAGCTCCCCGAGCTATGGCTACACCTTC.